What follows are 28 T cell receptor beta chains derived from one specimen sequenced in a study of cytomegalovirus exposure and HLA in healthy donors. PCR amplification relied on 60 Vbeta primers (plus 13 Jbeta primers). Using immunoSEQ multiplex PCR, the repertoire was profiled, and TCRdb retains in-frame clones only, with some absent. The table has under 250,000 clones, approximately 81% seen once. Sequenced material: PBMCs. The source is a woman in her sixties or seventies in good health and CMV-seropositive.

The CDR3 loop is CSVEVENTEAFF. DNA of the CDR3: TGCAGCGTTGAAGTAGAGAACACTGAAGCTTTCTTT. The genes are TRBV29-1 and TRBJ1-1; D is undetermined. CDR1 and CDR2 (germline): SQVTM, ANQGSEA. V dropped 1 base and J dropped 1 base, with 4 bases sitting between them. The CDR3 covers 12 residues.

V gene TRBV19 combines with J gene TRBJ1-1; D remains ambiguous. The germline V gene encodes CDR1 LNHDA and CDR2 SQIVND (reference sequence). This CDR3 is built from 12 residues. V was cut by 3 bases and J by 1 base, with 3 bases left in between. The CDR3, as DNA: TGTGCCAGTAGTATCGGGAACACTGAAGCTTTCTTT. Translation gives CASSIGNTEAFF.

The chain joins TRBV27 to TRBJ2-7; TRBD1 is a possible D gene (5 bases). Trimming stripped 5 bases from V and 2 bases from J, with 13 bases between. The CDR3 contains 14 residues. Germline-derived CDR1 and CDR2 are MNHEY and SMNVEV (reference sequence). The CDR3 reads CASSQTGNPYEQYF. CDR3 DNA: TGTGCCAGCAGTCAAACAGGAAACCCCTACGAGCAGTACTTC.

The chain uses TRBV5-1 and TRBJ2-3; 7 positions match TRBD2. J lost 0 bases, V lost 5 bases, and 6 bases had no gene match. CDR3 size: 15 residues. Germline V gene data show CDR1 as SGHRS and CDR2 as YFSETQ. In DNA form, the CDR3 reads TGCGCCAGCAGACTATGGGAGGGTAGCACAGATACGCAGTATTTT. Its translation: CASRLWEGSTDTQYF.

V and J are TRBV7-9 and TRBJ1-2; D may be TRBD1 (6 bases). The V end was cut by 2 bases, the J end by 7 bases, with 11 bases between. Germline loops: CDR1 SEHNR, CDR2 FQNEAQ (reference sequence). There are 13 residues in the CDR3. The chain's CDR3 is CASSLRGAAGYTF. The CDR3 DNA reads TGTGCCAGCAGCTTACGGGGGGCCGCTGGCTACACCTTC.

This rearrangement joins TRBV27 to TRBJ2-7; D unclear. Looked up from germline, CDR1 is MNHEY and CDR2 is SMNVEV (reference sequence). The CDR3 contains 14 residues. The V end lost 2 bases, the J end lost 6 bases, and 14 bases lay between the germline ends. This CDR3 reads CASSLSPVRVEQYF. The DNA for the CDR3 is TGTGCCAGCAGTTTAAGCCCCGTTAGAGTCGAGCAGTACTTC.

V is TRBV27 and J is TRBJ2-1; 8 positions agree with TRBD2. After removal of 6 bases from V and 5 bases from J, the junction contained 15 bases not matched to a gene. CDR1 and CDR2 (germline): MNHEY, SMNVEV (reference sequence). The CDR3 is made up of 17 amino acids. CDR3 protein: CASRMGISGRKDNEQFF. Written as DNA, the CDR3 is TGTGCCAGCAGAATGGGGATAAGCGGGAGAAAGGACAATGAGCAGTTCTTC.

The chain carries TRBV12-5 and TRBJ2-7; D might be TRBD2 (5 bases). This CDR3 is 16 amino acids long. V lost 3 bases, J lost 5 bases, and 20 bases lay in between. In germline, CDR1 is LGHNT, CDR2 FRNRAP. The CDR3 coding sequence is TGTGCTAGTGGTTTCAGCACAGCGAGGGAGCTAAACGAGCAGTACTTC. This encodes CASGFSTARELNEQYF.

The rearrangement joins TRBV7-9 to TRBJ1-6, with a tentative D call TRBD1 (5 bases). The CDR3 covers 17 residues. Germline-derived CDR1 and CDR2 are SEHNR and FQNEAQ (reference sequence). Trimming removed 5 bases from V and 7 bases from J, with 21 bases in between. In nucleotides, the CDR3 is TGTGCCAGCAGCAATGCAGGGCACCCCACGGCGAATTCACCCCTCCACTTT. Translated: CASSNAGHPTANSPLHF. Full variable domain (rest looked up from reference TRBV7-9 and TRBJ1-6): DTGVSQNPRHKITKRGQNVTFRCDPISEHNRLYWYRQTLGQGPEFLTYFQNEAQLEKSRLLSDRFSAERPKGSFSTLEIQRTEQGDSAMYLCASSNAGHPTANSPLHFGNGTRLTVT.

The V call is TRBV7-8, the J call TRBJ2-7, with 7 positions matching TRBD2. From germline, CDR1 is SGHVS and CDR2 FQNEAQ. CDR3 length equals 15 residues. J lost 3 bases, V lost 5 bases, and 10 bases had no gene match. Here the CDR3 reads CASSNTAGVGYEQYF. The CDR3 nucleotides read TGTGCCAGCAGCAACACGGCGGGAGTAGGCTACGAGCAGTACTTC.

V usage is TRBV7-9 and J usage is TRBJ2-4, with TRBD2 matching over 9 bases. The CDR3 extends over 17 amino acids. The trim removed 2 bases at V and 1 base at J, leaving 6 bases unmatched. Per the germline V gene, CDR1 is SEHNR and CDR2 is FQNEAQ (reference sequence). CDR3 coding DNA: TGTGCCAGCAGCTTATTCAGCGGGAGGTCTGCCAAAAACATTCAGTACTTC. This sequence encodes CASSLFSGRSAKNIQYF. The full variable domain, rest sourced from reference TRBV7-9 and TRBJ2-4, is DTGVSQNPRHKITKRGQNVTFRCDPISEHNRLYWYRQTLGQGPEFLTYFQNEAQLEKSRLLSDRFSAERPKGSFSTLEIQRTEQGDSAMYLCASSLFSGRSAKNIQYFGAGTRLSVL.

The chain recombines TRBV13 with TRBJ2-3, with 13 bases fitting TRBD2. Trimming took 4 bases from V and 2 from J; bases not matched to a gene: 9. This CDR3 is built from 18 residues. Germline V lookup: CDR1 PRHDT, CDR2 FYEKMQ (reference sequence). CDR3 residues: CASSSGGTSGMDTDTQYF. Written as DNA, the CDR3 is TGTGCCAGCAGCTCCGGCGGGACTAGCGGGATGGACACAGATACGCAGTATTTT.

The chain links TRBV27 to TRBJ1-1, with D hard to call. V dropped 4 bases and J dropped 5 bases, with 14 bases sitting between them. CDR3 length equals 14 residues. Germline loops: CDR1 MNHEY, CDR2 SMNVEV (reference sequence). The CDR3 loop is CASSYTRGNTEAFF. CDR3 DNA: TGTGCCAGCAGTTACACCCGGGGTAATACTGAAGCTTTCTTT.

This clone has only one observation. The V and J genes are TRBV28 and TRBJ1-1; D is unclear. The CDR3 is 11 residues long. The germline V gene encodes CDR1 MDHEN and CDR2 SYDVKM. Trimming cost V 5 bases and J 11 bases, with 12 bases left between them. The chain's CDR3 is CASSEGVEAFF. The CDR3 DNA follows: TGTGCCAGCAGTGAGGGAGTTGAGGCTTTCTTT.

The chain couples TRBV7-9 to TRBJ2-1; a weak D match, TRBD2 (5 bases). V lost 5 bases and J lost 1, with 9 bases in between. CDR3 size: 14 residues. Germline V gene data show CDR1 as SEHNR and CDR2 as FQNEAQ (reference sequence). CDR3 loop: CASSKGSSYNEQFF. The CDR3 DNA reads TGTGCCAGCAGCAAAGGGAGTTCCTACAATGAGCAGTTCTTC. Full variable domain (rest looked up from reference TRBV7-9 and TRBJ2-1): DTGVSQNPRHKITKRGQNVTFRCDPISEHNRLYWYRQTLGQGPEFLTYFQNEAQLEKSRLLSDRFSAERPKGSFSTLEIQRTEQGDSAMYLCASSKGSSYNEQFFGPGTRLTVL.

This clone was observed a few times. V gene TRBV9 combines with J gene TRBJ2-7, with 10 bases matching TRBD1. Germline V gene sequence: CDR1 SGDLS, CDR2 YYNGEE. There are 18 residues in the CDR3. V gave up 3 bases and J gave up 1 base; unmatched junction bases: 13. The CDR3 loop is CASSGGQGMGRESYEQYF. The CDR3 DNA reads TGTGCCAGCAGCGGGGGACAGGGGATGGGAAGGGAGTCCTACGAGCAGTACTTC.

The gene calls are TRBV4-1 and TRBJ2-3, with 9 bases aligning to TRBD2. J lost 5 bases, V lost 1 base, and 10 bases had no gene match. This CDR3 comprises 17 residues. CDR1 MGHRA and CDR2 YSYEKL come from the germline V gene. The CDR3 region is CASSQGILAGRVDTQYF. Written as DNA, the CDR3 is TGCGCCAGCAGCCAAGGCATTCTAGCGGGAAGGGTAGATACGCAGTATTTT.

The genes are TRBV19 and TRBJ2-1; 11 bases map to TRBD2. The CDR3 loop spans 18 amino acids. With V trimmed by 5 bases and J by 8 bases, 17 bases remained unmatched. Per the germline V gene, CDR1 is LNHDA and CDR2 is SQIVND (reference sequence). The CDR3, as DNA: TGTGCCAGTAGTCCCGGGACTAGCGGATACGCCACCAACCATGAGCAGTTCTTC. Its protein is CASSPGTSGYATNHEQFF.

The chain employs TRBV27 and TRBJ1-2, with 8 bases that match TRBD1. The V segment lost 7 bases and the J segment 0 bases; nucleotides outside the gene matches: 7. CDR3 length equals 15 residues. CDR1 and CDR2 (germline): MNHEY, SMNVEV (reference sequence). The CDR3 DNA reads TGTGCCAGCAAGACAGGGGCGGGAGCTAACTATGGCTACACCTTC. It codes for CASKTGAGANYGYTF.

This clone was observed a few times. V and J are TRBV9 and TRBJ2-2, with D possibly matching TRBD1 (6 bases). The V end was cut by 4 bases, the J end by 5 bases, with 15 bases between. The CDR3 is 15 amino acids. From germline, CDR1 is SGDLS and CDR2 YYNGEE. CDR3 residues: CASSTTRGSTGELFF. CDR3 in DNA: TGTGCCAGCAGCACCACTAGGGGGAGTACCGGGGAGCTGTTTTTT.

The chain combines TRBV15 with TRBJ1-5, with D possibly being TRBD1 (6 bases). The CDR3 is made up of 14 amino acids. V was trimmed by 3 bases and J by 3 bases, leaving 9 bases between them. The germline gives CDR1 LNHNV, CDR2 YYDKDF (reference sequence). The CDR3 DNA follows: TGTGCCACCAGCAGCCGGGACATCAATCAGCCCCAGCATTTT. Amino acid sequence: CATSSRDINQPQHF. Full variable domain (missing parts from reference TRBV15 and TRBJ1-5): DAMVIQNPRYQVTQFGKPVTLSCSQTLNHNVMYWYQQKSSQAPKLLFHYYDKDFNNEADTPDNFQSRRPNTSFCFLDIRSPGLGDTAMYLCATSSRDINQPQHFGDGTRLSIL.

This chain connects TRBV10-3 to TRBJ2-7, with 12 bases lining up with TRBD2. The CDR3 consists of 16 residues. Germline CDR1 and CDR2: ENHRY and SYGVKD. Trimming at V came to 2 bases and at J to 1 base, leaving 3 bases not matched to a gene. CDR3 residues: CAISEMGTSGSYEQYF. The CDR3 bases are TGTGCCATCAGTGAGATGGGGACTAGCGGGTCCTACGAGCAGTACTTC.

This clone was seen once. The rearrangement links TRBV5-1 to TRBJ2-1, with TRBD2 matching 8 bases. In germline, CDR1 is SGHRS, CDR2 YFSETQ. Germline trimming cut 2 bases from V and 6 bases from J; bases unmatched to any gene: 4. This CDR3 contains 14 residues. The CDR3 coding sequence is TGCGCCAGCAGCTTTGGGACTAGACCCAATGAGCAGTTCTTC. This sequence encodes CASSFGTRPNEQFF.

CDR3 bases: TGTGCCAGCAGCTTTATCGGTCCCGGGACACAACCCAAAAACATTCAGTACTTC. It is translated as CASSFIGPGTQPKNIQYF. The chain is built from TRBV7-9 and TRBJ2-4; the D gene is possibly TRBD1 (6 bases). Trimming took off 3 bases at V and 2 bases at J, with 20 bases between the two ends. The CDR3 covers 18 residues. From germline, CDR1 is SEHNR and CDR2 FQNEAQ (reference sequence).

V is TRBV9 and J is TRBJ2-2; 7 bases fit TRBD1. The V segment lost 3 bases and the J segment 4 bases; nucleotides outside the gene matches: 9. The CDR3 covers 16 residues. CDR1 SGDLS and CDR2 YYNGEE come from the germline V gene. The CDR3 loop reads CASSAPGTAATGELFF. In DNA, the CDR3 is TGTGCCAGCAGCGCCCCCGGGACAGCAGCCACCGGGGAGCTGTTTTTT. The full variable domain, completed using reference TRBV9 and TRBJ2-2, is DSGVTQTPKHLITATGQRVTLRCSPRSGDLSVYWYQQSLDQGLQFLIQYYNGEERAKGNILERFSAQQFPDLHSELNLSSLELGDSALYFCASSAPGTAATGELFFGEGSRLTVL.

This chain's CDR3 is CASSLEGDRDPTEAFF. CDR3 sequence (DNA): TGCGCCAGCAGCTTGGAGGGGGACAGGGATCCCACTGAAGCTTTCTTT. V and J are TRBV5-1 and TRBJ1-1; 9 positions match TRBD1. Germline V gives CDR1 SGHRS, CDR2 YFSETQ. The CDR3 is 16 amino acids. Losses at the gene ends were 0 bases for V and 4 bases for J; bases not matched to a gene: 7.

J is TRBJ2-6 and V is TRBV10-3; D gene unclear. Germline V CDR1 and CDR2: ENHRY, SYGVKD. CDR3 length equals 17 residues. Trimming cost V 0 bases and J 0 bases, with 9 bases left between them. CDR3 bases: TGTGCCATCAGTGAGTCGAAACAGTTCTCTGGGGCCAACGTCCTGACTTTC. Translating it yields CAISESKQFSGANVLTF.

The V and J genes are TRBV28 and TRBJ2-7, with TRBD2 as a possible D gene (6 bases). The ends were cut back, 3 bases at V and 5 bases at J, with 20 bases in the middle. Germline V gene data show CDR1 as MDHEN and CDR2 as SYDVKM. The CDR3 runs to 16 residues. CDR3 bases: TGTGCCAGCAGTTTTGAGGTTGGAGGAGCGGGCCACGAGCAGTACTTC. Protein sequence: CASSFEVGGAGHEQYF.